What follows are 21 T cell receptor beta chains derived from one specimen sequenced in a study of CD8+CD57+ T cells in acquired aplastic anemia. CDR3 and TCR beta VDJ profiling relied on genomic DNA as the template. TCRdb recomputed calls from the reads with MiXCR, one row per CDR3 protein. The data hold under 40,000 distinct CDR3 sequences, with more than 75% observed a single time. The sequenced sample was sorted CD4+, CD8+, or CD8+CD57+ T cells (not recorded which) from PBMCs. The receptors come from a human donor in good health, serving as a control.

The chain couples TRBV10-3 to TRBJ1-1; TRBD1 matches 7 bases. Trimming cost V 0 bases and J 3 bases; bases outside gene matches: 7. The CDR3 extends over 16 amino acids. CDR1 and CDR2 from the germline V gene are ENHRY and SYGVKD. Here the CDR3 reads CAISESTGKFDTEAFF. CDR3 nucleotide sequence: TGTGCCATCAGTGAGTCGACAGGGAAATTCGACACTGAAGCTTTCTTT.

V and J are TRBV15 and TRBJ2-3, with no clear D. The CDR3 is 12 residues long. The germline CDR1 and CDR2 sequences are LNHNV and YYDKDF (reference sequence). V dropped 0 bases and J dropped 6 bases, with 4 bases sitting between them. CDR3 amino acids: CATSRDRDTQYF. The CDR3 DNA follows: TGTGCCACCAGCAGAGATAGGGATACGCAGTATTTT.

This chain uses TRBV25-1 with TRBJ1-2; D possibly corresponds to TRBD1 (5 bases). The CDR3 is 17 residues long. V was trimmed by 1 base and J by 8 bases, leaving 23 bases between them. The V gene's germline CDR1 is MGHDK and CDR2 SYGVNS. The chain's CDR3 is CASSEFVSPGRAVGYTF. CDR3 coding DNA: TGTGCCAGCAGTGAATTTGTCTCTCCCGGCAGGGCGGTGGGCTACACCTTC.

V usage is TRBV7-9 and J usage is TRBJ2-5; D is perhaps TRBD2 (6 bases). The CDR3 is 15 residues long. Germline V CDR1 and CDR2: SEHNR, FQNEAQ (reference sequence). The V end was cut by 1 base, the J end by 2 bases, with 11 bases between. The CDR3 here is CASSLVGTAQETQYF. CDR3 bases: TGTGCCAGCAGCTTAGTCGGGACTGCTCAAGAGACCCAGTACTTC.

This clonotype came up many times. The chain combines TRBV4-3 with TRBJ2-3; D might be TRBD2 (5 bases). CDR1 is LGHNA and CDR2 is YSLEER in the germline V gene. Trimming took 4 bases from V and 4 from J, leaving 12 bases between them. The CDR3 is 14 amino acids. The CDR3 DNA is TGCGCCAGCAGCCCGCGGGCACGGGCAGATACGCAGTATTTT. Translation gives CASSPRARADTQYF.

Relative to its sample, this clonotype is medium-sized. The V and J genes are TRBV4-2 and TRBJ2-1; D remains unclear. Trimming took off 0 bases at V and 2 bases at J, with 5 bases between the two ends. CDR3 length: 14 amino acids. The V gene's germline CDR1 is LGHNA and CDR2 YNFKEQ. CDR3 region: CASSQEDAYNEQFF. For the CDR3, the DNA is TGTGCCAGCAGCCAAGAGGACGCCTACAATGAGCAGTTCTTC.

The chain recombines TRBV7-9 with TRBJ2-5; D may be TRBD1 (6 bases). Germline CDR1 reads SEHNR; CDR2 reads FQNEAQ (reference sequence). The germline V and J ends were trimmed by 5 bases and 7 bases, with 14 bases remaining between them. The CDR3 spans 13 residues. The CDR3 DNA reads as TGTGCCAGCAGCCCCCAGGGGAGCGGGACCCAGTACTTC. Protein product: CASSPQGSGTQYF.

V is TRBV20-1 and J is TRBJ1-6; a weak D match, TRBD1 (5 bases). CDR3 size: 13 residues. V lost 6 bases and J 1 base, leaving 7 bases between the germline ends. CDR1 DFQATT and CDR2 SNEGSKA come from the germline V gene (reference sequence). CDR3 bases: TGCAGTGCCCGGACATCCTATAATTCACCCCTCCACTTT. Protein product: CSARTSYNSPLHF.

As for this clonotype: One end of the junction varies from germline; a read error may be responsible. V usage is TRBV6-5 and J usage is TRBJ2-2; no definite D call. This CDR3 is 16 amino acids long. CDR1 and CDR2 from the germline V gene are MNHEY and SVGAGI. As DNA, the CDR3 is TGTGCCGGCAGTTACTCGATTGGTCCAGGCACCGGGGAGCTGTTTTTT. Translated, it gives CAGSYSIGPGTGELFF.

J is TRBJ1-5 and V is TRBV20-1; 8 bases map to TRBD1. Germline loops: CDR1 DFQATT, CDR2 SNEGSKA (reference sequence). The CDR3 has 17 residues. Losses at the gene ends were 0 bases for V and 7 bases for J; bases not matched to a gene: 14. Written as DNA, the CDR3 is TGCAGTGCTAGAGATATGGAGGGGACAGGTGAAGTCCAGCCCCAGCATTTT. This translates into CSARDMEGTGEVQPQHF.

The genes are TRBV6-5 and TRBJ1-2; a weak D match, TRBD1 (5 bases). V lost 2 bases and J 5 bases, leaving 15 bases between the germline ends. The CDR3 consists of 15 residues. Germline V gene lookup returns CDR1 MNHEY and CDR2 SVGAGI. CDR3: CASSYGRDAVYGYTF. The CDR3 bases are TGTGCCAGCAGTTACGGCCGGGACGCAGTTTATGGCTACACCTTC.

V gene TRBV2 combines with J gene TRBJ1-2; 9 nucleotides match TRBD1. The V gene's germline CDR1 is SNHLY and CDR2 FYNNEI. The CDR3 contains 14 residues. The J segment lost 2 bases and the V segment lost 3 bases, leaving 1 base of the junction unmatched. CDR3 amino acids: CASSDTGGNYGYTF. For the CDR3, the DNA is TGTGCCAGCAGTGACACAGGGGGCAACTATGGCTACACCTTC.

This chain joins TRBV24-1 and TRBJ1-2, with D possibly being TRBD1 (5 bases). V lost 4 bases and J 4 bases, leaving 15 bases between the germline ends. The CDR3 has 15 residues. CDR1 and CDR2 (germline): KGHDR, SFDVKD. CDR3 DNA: TGTGCCACCAGTGACCCAAGGGGAAACTTCTATGGCTACACCTTC. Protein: CATSDPRGNFYGYTF.

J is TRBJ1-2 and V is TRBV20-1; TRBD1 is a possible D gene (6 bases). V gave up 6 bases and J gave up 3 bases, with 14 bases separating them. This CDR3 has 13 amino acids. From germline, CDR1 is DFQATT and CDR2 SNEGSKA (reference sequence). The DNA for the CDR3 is TGCAGTGCCGAACCACAGGGAGACTATGGCTACACCTTC. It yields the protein CSAEPQGDYGYTF.

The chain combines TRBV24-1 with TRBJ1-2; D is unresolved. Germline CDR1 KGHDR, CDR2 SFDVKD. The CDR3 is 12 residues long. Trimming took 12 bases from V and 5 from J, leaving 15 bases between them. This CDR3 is CASPPRDYGYTF. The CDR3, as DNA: TGTGCCTCCCCGCCCCGTGATTATGGCTACACCTTC.

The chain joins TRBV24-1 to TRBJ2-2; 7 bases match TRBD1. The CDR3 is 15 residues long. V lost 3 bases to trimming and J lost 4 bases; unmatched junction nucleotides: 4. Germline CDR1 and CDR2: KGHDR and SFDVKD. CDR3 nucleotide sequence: TGTGCCACCAGTGATCCCGGGACAGTCACCGGGGAGCTGTTTTTT. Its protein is CATSDPGTVTGELFF.

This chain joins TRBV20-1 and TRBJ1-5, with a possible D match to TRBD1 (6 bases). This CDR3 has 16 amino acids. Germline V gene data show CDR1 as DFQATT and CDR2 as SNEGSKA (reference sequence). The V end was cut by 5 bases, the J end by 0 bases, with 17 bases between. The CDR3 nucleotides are TGCAGTGCTCGGGGGCGCGGAGACCTTAGCAATCAGCCCCAGCATTTT. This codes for CSARGRGDLSNQPQHF.

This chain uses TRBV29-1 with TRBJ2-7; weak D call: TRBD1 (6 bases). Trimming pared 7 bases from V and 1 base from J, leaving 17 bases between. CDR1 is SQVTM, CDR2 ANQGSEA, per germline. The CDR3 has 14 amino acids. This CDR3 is CSADITGNSYEQYF. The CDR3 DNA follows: TGCAGCGCCGATATTACAGGGAATTCCTACGAGCAGTACTTC.

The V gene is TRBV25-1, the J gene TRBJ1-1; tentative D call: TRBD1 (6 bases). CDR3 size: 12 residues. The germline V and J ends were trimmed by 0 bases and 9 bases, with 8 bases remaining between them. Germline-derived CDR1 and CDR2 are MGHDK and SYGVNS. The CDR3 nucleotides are TGTGCCAGCAGTGAATATACAGGGAAAGCTTTCTTT. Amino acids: CASSEYTGKAFF.

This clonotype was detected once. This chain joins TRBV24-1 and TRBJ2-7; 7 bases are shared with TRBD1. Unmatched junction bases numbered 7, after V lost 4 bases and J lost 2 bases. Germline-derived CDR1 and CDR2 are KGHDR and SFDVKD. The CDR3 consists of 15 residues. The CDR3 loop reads CATSDTGTETYEQYF. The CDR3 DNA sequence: TGTGCCACCAGTGACACCGGGACAGAGACCTACGAGCAGTACTTC.

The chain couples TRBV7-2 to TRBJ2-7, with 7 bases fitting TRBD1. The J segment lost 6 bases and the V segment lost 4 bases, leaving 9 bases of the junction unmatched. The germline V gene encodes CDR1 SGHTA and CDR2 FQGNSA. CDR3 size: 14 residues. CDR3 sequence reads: CASSSTADRAEQYF. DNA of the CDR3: TGTGCCAGCAGCTCTACCGCCGACAGGGCCGAGCAGTACTTC.